This T cell receptor (beta chain) is from a study of early T cells in non-severe SARS-CoV-2 infection. The wider study: Chains stayed unpaired after sequencing of bulk RNA from unsorted whole blood.

This clonotype came up a few times. Unique molecular identifiers were added to individual cDNA molecules. A single record per CDR3 protein comes from TCRdb applying MiXCR to the 5' RACE reads. The sample shows tens of thousands of distinct CDR3 sequences, 13% to 15% of them seen only once. The sample was whole blood. This clonotype was obtained from an adult who was a healthcare worker with PCR-confirmed SARS-CoV-2 infection or an uninfected control (not recorded which).

The CDR3 nucleotides read TGTGCCAGCAGCAAAATGGTTGACAGGTGGATAGCCAAAAACATTCAGTACTTC. It translates to CASSKMVDRWIAKNIQYF. V is TRBV21-1 and J is TRBJ2-4; the table's D call TRBD1 went unverified against the DNA. TRBV21-1 represents a pseudogene. The CDR3 sequence is 18 residues long.